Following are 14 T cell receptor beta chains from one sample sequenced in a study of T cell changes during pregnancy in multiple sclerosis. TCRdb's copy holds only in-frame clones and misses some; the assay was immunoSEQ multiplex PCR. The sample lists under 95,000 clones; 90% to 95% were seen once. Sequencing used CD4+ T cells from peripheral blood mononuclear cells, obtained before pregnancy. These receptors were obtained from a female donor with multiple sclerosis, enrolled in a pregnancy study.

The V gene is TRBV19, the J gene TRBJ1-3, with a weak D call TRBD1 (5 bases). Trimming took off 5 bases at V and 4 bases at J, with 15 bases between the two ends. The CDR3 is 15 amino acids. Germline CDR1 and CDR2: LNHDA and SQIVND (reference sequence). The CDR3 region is CASSPTGGAGNTIYF. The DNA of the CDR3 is TGTGCCAGTAGTCCCACCGGAGGGGCCGGAAACACCATATATTTT. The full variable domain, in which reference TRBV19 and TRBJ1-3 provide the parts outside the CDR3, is DGGITQSPKYLFRKEGQNVTLSCEQNLNHDAMYWYRQDPGQGLRLIYYSQIVNDFQKGDIAEGYSVSREKKESFPLTVTSAQKNPTAFYLCASSPTGGAGNTIYFGEGSWLTVV.

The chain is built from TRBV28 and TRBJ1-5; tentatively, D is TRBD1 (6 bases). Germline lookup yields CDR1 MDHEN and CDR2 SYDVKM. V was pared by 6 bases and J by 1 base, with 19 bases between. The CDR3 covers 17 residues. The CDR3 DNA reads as TGTGCCAGCAGCGACCCTCCTAGGGGGTTAAGCAATCAGCCCCAGCATTTT. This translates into CASSDPPRGLSNQPQHF.

The CDR3 loop is CASSSPRGRNTEAFF. The DNA for the CDR3 is TGCGCCAGCAGCTCACCTCGGGGGAGGAACACTGAAGCTTTCTTT. The rearrangement joins TRBV5-1 to TRBJ1-1, with D possibly being TRBD1 (5 bases). CDR3 length equals 15 residues. CDR1 and CDR2 from the germline V gene are SGHRS and YFSETQ. V was shortened by 3 bases and J by 1 base, with 13 bases between the two germline ends.

This chain's CDR3 is CASSRGGQGSKAYNSPLHF. The CDR3 nucleotides are TGTGCCAGCAGTCGTGGGGGACAGGGGTCGAAGGCCTATAATTCACCCCTCCACTTT. The chain links TRBV27 to TRBJ1-6; TRBD1 matches 10 bases. Germline CDR1 MNHEY, CDR2 SMNVEV (reference sequence). Trimming cost V 5 bases and J 2 bases; bases outside gene matches: 12. The CDR3 runs to 19 residues.

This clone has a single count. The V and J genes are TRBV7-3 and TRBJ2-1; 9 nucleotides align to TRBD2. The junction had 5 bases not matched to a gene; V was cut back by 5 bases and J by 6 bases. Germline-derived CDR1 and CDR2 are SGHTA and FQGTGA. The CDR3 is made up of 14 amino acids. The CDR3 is CASSRGLASNEQFF. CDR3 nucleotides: TGTGCCAGCAGCCGGGGACTAGCAAGCAATGAGCAGTTCTTC.

The CDR3: CASSQPGDSRGQYF. The CDR3 DNA reads as TGTGCCAGCTCACAACCGGGGGACAGTCGGGGGCAGTACTTC. This chain joins TRBV18 and TRBJ2-7; TRBD1 is a possible D gene (7 bases). This CDR3 has 14 residues. Germline-derived CDR1 and CDR2 are KGHSH and LQKENI. The V end was cut by 4 bases, the J end by 9 bases, with 19 bases between.

CDR3: CASSRTVETQYF. Written as DNA, the CDR3 is TGTGCCAGCAGTCGAACAGTAGAGACCCAGTACTTC. The rearrangement uses TRBV6-6 and TRBJ2-5; D gene uncertain. The V and J ends lost 5 bases and 4 bases respectively, with 8 bases between them. The germline V gene has CDR1 MNHNY and CDR2 SVGAGI (reference sequence). This CDR3 region has 12 residues.

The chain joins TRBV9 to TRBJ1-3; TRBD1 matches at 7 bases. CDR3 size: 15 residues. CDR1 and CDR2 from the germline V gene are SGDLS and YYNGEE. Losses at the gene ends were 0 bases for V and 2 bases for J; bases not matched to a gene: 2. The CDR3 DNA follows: TGTGCCAGCAGCGTAGGTGGACAGGCTGGAAACACCATATATTTT. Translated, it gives CASSVGGQAGNTIYF.

The DNA of the CDR3 is TGTGCCAGCCGGGGGGTGGGACGGCAAGAGACCCAGTACTTC. It yields the protein CASRGVGRQETQYF. This chain connects TRBV6-1 to TRBJ2-5; 7 bases are shared with TRBD2. CDR3 size: 14 residues. CDR1 and CDR2 from the germline V gene are MNHNS and SASEGT. The J segment lost 2 bases and the V segment lost 8 bases, leaving 8 bases of the junction unmatched.

The chain's CDR3 is CASSGVPGLRTTYGYTF. CDR3 DNA: TGCGCCAGCAGTGGAGTCCCGGGACTACGAACTACCTATGGCTACACCTTC. The V gene is TRBV10-2, the J gene TRBJ1-2; a weak D match, TRBD1 (5 bases). Trimming shortened V by 4 bases and J by 4 bases, and 22 bases separated the two germline ends. Germline loops: CDR1 WSHSY, CDR2 SAAADI. This CDR3 has 17 residues.

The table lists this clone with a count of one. The CDR3 reads CASSLVRANTGELFF. The CDR3 DNA follows: TGTGCCAGCAGCTTAGTACGCGCAAACACCGGGGAGCTGTTTTTT. The chain links TRBV7-2 to TRBJ2-2, with no clear D. Looked up from germline, CDR1 is SGHTA and CDR2 is FQGNSA. CDR3 length: 15 residues. Trimming shortened V by 1 base and J by 2 bases, and 8 bases separated the two germline ends.

CDR3 bases: TGTGCCAGCAGCTTAGGCATAAGCAATGAGCAGTTCTTC. It translates to CASSLGISNEQFF. V and J are TRBV7-3 and TRBJ2-1; D ambiguous. Trimming left V 2 bases short and J 6 bases short, with 8 bases between. The CDR3 has 13 amino acids. CDR1 is SGHTA, CDR2 FQGTGA, per germline.

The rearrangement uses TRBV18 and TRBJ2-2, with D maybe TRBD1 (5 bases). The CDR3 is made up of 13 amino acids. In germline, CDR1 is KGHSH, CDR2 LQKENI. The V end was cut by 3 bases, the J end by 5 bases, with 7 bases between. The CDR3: CASSPSGTGELFF. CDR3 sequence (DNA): TGTGCCAGCTCACCTTCAGGGACCGGGGAGCTGTTTTTT.

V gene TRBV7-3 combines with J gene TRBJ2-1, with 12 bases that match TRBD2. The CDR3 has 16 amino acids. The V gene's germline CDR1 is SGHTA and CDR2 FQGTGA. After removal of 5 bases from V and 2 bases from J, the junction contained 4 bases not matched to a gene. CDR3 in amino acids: CASSPTSGSPYNEQFF. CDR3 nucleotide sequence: TGTGCCAGCAGCCCGACTAGCGGGAGTCCCTACAATGAGCAGTTCTTC.